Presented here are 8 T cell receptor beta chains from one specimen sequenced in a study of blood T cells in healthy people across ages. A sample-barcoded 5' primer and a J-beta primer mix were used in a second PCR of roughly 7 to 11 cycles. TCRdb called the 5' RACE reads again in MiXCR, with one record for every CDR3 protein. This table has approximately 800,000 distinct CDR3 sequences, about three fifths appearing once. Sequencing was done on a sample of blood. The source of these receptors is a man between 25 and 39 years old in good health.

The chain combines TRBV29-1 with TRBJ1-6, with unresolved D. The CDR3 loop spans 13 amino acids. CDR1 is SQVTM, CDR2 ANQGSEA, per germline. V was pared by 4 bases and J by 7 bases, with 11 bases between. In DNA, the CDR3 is TGCAGCGTTGCGGTCAGTCTAAATTCACCCCTCCACTTT. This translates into CSVAVSLNSPLHF. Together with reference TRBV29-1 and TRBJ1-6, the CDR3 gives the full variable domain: SAVISQKPSRDICQRGTSLTIQCQVDSQVTMMFWYRQQPGQSLTLIATANQGSEATYESGFVIDKFPISRPNLTFSTLTVSNMSPEDSSIYLCSVAVSLNSPLHFGNGTRLTVT.

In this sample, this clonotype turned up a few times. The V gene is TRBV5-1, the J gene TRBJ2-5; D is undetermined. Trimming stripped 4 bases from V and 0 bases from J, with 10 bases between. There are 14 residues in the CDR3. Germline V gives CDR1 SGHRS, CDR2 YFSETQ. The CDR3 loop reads CASSATLNQETQYF. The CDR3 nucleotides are TGCGCCAGCAGCGCGACCTTGAACCAAGAGACCCAGTACTTC.

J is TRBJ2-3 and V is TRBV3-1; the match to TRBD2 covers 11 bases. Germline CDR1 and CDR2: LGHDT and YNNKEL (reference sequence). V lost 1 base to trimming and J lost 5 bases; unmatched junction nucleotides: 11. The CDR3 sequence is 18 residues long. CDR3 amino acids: CASSQGVPTSGEGDTQYF. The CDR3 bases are TGTGCCAGCAGCCAAGGGGTTCCGACTAGCGGGGAGGGAGATACGCAGTATTTT.

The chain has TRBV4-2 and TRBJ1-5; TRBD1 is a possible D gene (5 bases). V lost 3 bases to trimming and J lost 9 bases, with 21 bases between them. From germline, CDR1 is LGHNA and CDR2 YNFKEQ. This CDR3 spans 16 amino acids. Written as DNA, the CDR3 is TGTGCCAGCAGCCAGCTCGGGACTGTGCATCTATTGCCCCAGCATTTT. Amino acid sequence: CASSQLGTVHLLPQHF.

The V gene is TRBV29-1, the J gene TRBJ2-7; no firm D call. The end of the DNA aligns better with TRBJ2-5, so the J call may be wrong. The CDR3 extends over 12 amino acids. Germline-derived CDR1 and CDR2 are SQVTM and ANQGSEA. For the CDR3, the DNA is TGCAGCGTTCGGGTTTACGGAGAGACCCAGTACTTC. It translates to CSVRVYGETQYF.

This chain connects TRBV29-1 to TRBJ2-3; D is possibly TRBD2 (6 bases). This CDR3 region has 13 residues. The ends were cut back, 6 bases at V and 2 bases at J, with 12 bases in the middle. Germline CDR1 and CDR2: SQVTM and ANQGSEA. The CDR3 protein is CSVRGITTDTQYF. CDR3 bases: TGCAGCGTCCGGGGGATCACCACAGATACGCAGTATTTT.

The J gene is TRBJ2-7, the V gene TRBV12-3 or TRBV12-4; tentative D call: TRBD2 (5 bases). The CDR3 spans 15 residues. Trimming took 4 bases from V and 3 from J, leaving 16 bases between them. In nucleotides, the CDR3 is TGTGCCAGCAGTTCGTTGCGGGTGATCGGCTACGAGCAGTACTTC. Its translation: CASSSLRVIGYEQYF.

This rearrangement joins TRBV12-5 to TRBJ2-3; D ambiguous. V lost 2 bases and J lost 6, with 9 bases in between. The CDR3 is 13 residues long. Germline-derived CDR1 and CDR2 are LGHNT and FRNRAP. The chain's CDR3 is CASGLTGSDTQYF. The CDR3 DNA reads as TGTGCTAGTGGTTTGACGGGCTCCGATACGCAGTATTTT.